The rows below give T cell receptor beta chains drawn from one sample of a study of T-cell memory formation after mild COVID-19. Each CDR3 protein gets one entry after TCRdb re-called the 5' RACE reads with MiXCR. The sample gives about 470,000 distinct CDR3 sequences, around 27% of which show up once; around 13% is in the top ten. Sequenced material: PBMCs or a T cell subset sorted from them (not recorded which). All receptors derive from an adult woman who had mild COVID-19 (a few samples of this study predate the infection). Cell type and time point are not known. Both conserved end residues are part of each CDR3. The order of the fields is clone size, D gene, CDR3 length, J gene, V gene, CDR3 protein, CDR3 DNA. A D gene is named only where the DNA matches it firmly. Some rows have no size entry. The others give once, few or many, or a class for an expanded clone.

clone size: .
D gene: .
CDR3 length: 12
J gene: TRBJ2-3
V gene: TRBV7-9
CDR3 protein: CASSQMSDTQYF
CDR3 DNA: TGTGCCAGCAGTCAAATGTCAGATACGCAGTATTTT

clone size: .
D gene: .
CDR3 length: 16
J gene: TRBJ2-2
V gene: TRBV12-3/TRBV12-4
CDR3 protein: CASSFTGALNTGELFF
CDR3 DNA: TGTGCCAGCAGTTTCACGGGGGCGCTTAACACCGGGGAGCTGTTTTTT

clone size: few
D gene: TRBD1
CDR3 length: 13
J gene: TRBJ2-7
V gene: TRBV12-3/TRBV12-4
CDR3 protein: CASSQDRLYEQYF
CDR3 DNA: TGTGCCAGCAGCCAGGACAGGCTCTACGAGCAGTACTTC

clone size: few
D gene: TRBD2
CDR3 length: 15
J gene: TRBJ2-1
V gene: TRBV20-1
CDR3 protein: CSARVAAGGYNEQFF
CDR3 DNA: TGCAGTGCTAGAGTTGCGGCGGGGGGGTACAATGAGCAGTTCTTC

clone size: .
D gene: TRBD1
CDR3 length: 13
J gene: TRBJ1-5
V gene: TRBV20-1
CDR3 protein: CSAKTGYNQPQHF
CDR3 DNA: TGCAGTGCTAAGACAGGGTACAATCAGCCCCAGCATTTT

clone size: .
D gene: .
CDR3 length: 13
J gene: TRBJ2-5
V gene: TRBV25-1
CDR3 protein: CASGTGTRGTQYF
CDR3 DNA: TGTGCCAGCGGGACCGGGACGAGAGGGACCCAGTACTTC

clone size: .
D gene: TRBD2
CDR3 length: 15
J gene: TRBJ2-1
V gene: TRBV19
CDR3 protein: CASSIRSSGSREQFF
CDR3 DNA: TGTGCCAGTAGTATACGTTCTAGCGGGAGCCGCGAGCAGTTCTTC

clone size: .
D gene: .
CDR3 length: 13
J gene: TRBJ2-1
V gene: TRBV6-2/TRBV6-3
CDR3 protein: CASSYWATNEQFF
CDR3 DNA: TGTGCCAGCAGTTACTGGGCCACCAATGAGCAGTTCTTC

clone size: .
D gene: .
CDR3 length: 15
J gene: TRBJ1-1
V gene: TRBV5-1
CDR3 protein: CASSPGLYADPEAFF
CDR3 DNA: TGCGCCAGCAGCCCGGGACTCTACGCAGACCCTGAAGCTTTCTTT

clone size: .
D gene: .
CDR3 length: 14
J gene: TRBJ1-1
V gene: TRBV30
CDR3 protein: CAWSVGPGDTEAFF
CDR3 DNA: TGTGCCTGGAGTGTGGGCCCGGGGGACACTGAAGCTTTCTTT

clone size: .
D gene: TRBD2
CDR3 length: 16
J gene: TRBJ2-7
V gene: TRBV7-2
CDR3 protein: CASSYLAELRRGEQYF
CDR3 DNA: TGTGCCAGCAGCTACCTAGCGGAGCTTCGCCGGGGCGAGCAGTACTTC

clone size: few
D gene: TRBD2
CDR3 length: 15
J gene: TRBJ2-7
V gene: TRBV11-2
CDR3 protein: CASSYPAGGTYEQYF
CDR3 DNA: TGTGCCAGCAGCTACCCTGCGGGGGGGACCTACGAGCAGTACTTC

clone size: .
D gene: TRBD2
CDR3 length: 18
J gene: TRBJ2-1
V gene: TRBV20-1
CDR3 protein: CSARGSGPGLAGYNEQFF
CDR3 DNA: TGCAGTGCTAGAGGATCGGGACCGGGACTAGCGGGATACAATGAGCAGTTCTTC

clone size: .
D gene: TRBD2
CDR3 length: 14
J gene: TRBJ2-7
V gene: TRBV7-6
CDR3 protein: CASSKTGTSYEQYF
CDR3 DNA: TGTGCCAGCAGTAAGACCGGGACTAGCTACGAGCAGTACTTC

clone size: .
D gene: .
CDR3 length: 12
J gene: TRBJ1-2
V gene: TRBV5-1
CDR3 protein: CASSLDSHGYTF
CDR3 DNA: TGCGCCAGCAGCTTGGACAGTCATGGCTACACCTTC

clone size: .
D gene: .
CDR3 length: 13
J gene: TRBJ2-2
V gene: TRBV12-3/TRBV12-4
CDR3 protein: CASRDTSTGELFF
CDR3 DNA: TGTGCCAGCAGGGACACAAGCACCGGGGAGCTGTTTTTT

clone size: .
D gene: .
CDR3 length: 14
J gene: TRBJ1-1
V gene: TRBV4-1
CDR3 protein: CASSQPRLLAEAFF
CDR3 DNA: TGCGCCAGCAGCCAGCCCCGGCTGTTGGCTGAAGCTTTCTTT

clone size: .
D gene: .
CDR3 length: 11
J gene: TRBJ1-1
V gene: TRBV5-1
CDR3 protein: CASALNTEAFF
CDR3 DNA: TGCGCCAGCGCCCTGAACACTGAAGCTTTCTTT

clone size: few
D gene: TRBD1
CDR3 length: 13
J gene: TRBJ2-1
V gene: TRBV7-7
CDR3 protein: CASSHDRGDEQFF
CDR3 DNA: TGTGCCAGCAGCCATGACAGGGGCGATGAGCAGTTCTTC

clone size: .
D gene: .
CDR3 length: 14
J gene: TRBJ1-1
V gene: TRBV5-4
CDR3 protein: CASSPTPQGTEAFF
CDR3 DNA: TGTGCCAGCAGTCCAACCCCGCAGGGCACTGAAGCTTTCTTT

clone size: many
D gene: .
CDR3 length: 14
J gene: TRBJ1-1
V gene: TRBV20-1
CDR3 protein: CSARDTGLVTEAFF
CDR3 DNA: TGCAGTGCTAGAGATACGGGGCTGGTCACTGAAGCTTTCTTT

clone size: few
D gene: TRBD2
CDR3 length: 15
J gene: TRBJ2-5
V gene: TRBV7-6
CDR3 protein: CASSHSGGTQETQYF
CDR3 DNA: TGTGCCAGCAGCCATAGCGGGGGGACTCAAGAGACCCAGTACTTC

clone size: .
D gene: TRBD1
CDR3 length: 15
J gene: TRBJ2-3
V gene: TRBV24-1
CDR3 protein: CATQDRGKSTDTQYF
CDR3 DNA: TGTGCCACCCAGGACAGGGGAAAGAGCACAGATACGCAGTATTTT

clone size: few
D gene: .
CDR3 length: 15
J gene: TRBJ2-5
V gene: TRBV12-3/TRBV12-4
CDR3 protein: CASSLSAGNEETQYF
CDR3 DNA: TGTGCCAGCAGTTTATCTGCTGGGAACGAAGAGACCCAGTACTTC

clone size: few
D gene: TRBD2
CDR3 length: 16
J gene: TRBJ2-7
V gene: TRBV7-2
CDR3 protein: CASSLLGTSGPYEQYF
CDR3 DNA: TGTGCCAGCAGCTTATTAGGGACTAGCGGCCCCTACGAGCAGTACTTC

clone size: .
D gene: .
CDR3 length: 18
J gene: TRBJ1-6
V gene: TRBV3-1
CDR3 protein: CASSQEPGQEIPNSPLHF
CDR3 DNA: TGTGCCAGCAGCCAAGAACCGGGACAAGAGATACCCAATTCACCCCTCCACTTT

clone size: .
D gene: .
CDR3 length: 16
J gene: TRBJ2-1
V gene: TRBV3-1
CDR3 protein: CASSQDVLAGMDEQFF
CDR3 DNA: TGTGCCAGCAGCCAAGATGTACTAGCAGGAATGGATGAGCAGTTCTTC

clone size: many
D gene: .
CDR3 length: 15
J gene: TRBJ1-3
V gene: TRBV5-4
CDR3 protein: CASSLGATPGNTIYF
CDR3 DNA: TGTGCCAGCAGCTTGGGCGCGACACCTGGGAACACCATATATTTT

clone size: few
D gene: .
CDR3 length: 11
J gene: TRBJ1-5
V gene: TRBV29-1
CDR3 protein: CSVGGDQPQHF
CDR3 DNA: TGCAGCGTTGGGGGGGATCAGCCCCAGCATTTT

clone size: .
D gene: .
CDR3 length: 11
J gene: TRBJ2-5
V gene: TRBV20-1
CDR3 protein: CSATGRETQYF
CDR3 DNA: TGCAGTGCCACAGGGAGAGAGACCCAGTACTTC

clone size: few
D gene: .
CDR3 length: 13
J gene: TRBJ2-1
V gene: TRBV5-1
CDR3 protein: CASSLVGEREQFF
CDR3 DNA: TGCGCCAGCAGCTTGGTCGGCGAGCGTGAGCAGTTCTTC

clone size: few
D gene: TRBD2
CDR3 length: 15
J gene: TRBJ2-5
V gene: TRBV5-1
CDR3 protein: CASSLAPGGQETQYF
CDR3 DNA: TGCGCCAGCAGTCTCGCCCCGGGAGGACAAGAGACCCAGTACTTC

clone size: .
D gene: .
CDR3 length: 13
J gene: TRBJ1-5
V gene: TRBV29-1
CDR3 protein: CSVARDDNQPQNF
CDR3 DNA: TGCAGCGTTGCCCGGGACGACAATCAGCCCCAGAATTTT

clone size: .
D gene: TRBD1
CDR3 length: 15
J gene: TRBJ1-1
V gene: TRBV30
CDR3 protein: CAWSVGDRARTEAFF
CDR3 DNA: TGTGCCTGGAGTGTAGGGGACAGGGCAAGAACTGAAGCTTTCTTT

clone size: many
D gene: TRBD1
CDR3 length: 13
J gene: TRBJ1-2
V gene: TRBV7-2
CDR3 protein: CASSLQGVVGYTF
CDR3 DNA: TGTGCCAGCAGCTTACAGGGGGTGGTTGGCTACACCTTC

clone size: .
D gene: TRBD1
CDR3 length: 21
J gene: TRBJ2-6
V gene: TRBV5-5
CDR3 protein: CASSFTPPGTGWLSGANVLTF
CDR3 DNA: TGTGCCAGCAGCTTCACACCACCCGGGACAGGGTGGCTCTCTGGGGCCAACGTCCTGACTTTC

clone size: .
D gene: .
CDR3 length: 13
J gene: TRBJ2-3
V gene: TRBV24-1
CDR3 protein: CATSFGSTDTQYF
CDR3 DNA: TGTGCCACCAGTTTCGGAAGCACAGATACGCAGTATTTT

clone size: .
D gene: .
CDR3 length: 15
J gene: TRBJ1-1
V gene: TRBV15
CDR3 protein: CATSREGLVNTEAFF
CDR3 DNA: TGTGCCACCAGCAGAGAGGGACTTGTGAACACTGAAGCTTTCTTT

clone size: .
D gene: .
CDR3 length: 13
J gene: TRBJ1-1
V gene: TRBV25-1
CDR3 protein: CASSASGSTEAFF
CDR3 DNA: TGTGCCAGCAGTGCATCAGGGTCCACTGAAGCTTTCTTT

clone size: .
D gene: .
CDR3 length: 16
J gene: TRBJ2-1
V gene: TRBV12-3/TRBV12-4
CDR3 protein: CASSLGTPSSYNEQFF
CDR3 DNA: TGTGCCAGCAGTTTGGGGACACCGAGCTCCTACAATGAGCAGTTCTTC

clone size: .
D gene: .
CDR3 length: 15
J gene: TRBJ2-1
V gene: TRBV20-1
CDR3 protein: CSARHRQANYNEQFF
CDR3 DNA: TGCAGTGCTAGGCACCGACAGGCCAACTACAATGAGCAGTTCTTC